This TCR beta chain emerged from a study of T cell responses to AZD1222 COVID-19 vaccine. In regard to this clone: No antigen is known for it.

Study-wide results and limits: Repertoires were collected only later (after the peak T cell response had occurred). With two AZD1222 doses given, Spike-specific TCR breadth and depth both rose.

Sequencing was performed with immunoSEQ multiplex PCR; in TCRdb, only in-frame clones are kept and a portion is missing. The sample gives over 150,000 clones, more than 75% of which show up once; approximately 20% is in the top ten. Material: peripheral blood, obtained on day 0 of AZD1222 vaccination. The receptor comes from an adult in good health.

DNA of the CDR3: TGTGCCAGCAGCCGAAGGGTCCTCTCCTACGAGCAGTACTTC. It specifies CASSRRVLSYEQYF. The V and J genes are TRBV5-8 and TRBJ2-7; D is ambiguous. V was clipped by 4 bases and J by 0 bases, with 11 bases between them. Germline values: CDR1 SGHTS, CDR2 YDEGEE. This CDR3 spans 14 amino acids.